Ten or more counts support the clone carrying this TCR beta chain. What it binds is not known. Germline CDR1 is SGHRS and CDR2 is YFSETQ. The CDR3 totals 16 residues. After removal of 0 bases from V and 1 base from J, the junction contained 5 bases not matched to a gene. Researchers took RNA transcripts and amplified TCR beta CDR3 regions from them. First-round RT-PCR used HTBI primers; second-round multiplex PCR followed. TCRdb reanalysed the multiplex PCR reads using MiXCR and keeps one entry per CDR3 protein. The sample carries some 350,000 distinct CDR3 sequences, about 18% recorded once. This entry is derived from a study of Graves' ophthalmopathy and Graves' hyperthyroidism. General study points: The model's prediction of ophthalmopathy progression had roughly 68% sensitivity and around 77% specificity. Clonotypes were expanded in thyroid at above 0.001 frequency, and most also appeared in blood.

Excluded were patients with other autoimmune diseases, uncontrolled infections, pregnancy or lactation. The source of this sequence is an adult woman with stable Graves' hyperthyroidism. The sample consisted of peripheral blood. V usage is TRBV5-1 and J usage is TRBJ2-5; 8 nucleotides line up with TRBD1. The CDR3, as DNA: TGCGCCAGCAGCTTGGCGAGGACAGGGATCCAAGAGACCCAGTACTTC. It is translated as CASSLARTGIQETQYF. Full variable domain (outside the CDR3, taken from reference TRBV5-1 and TRBJ2-5): KAGVTQTPRYLIKTRGQQVTLSCSPISGHRSVSWYQQTPGQGLQFLFEYFSETQRNKGNFPGRFSGRQFSNSRSEMNVSTLELGDSALYLCASSLARTGIQETQYFGPGTRLLVL.